This T cell receptor beta chain was found in a study of T-cell memory formation after mild COVID-19. Findings of the study overall: Memory sampled before infection contained some responding clones, suggesting cross-reactive memory joined. CD4+ contracting clones were mainly CM and EM; CD8+ ones, EMRA. Unconfirmed was the SARS-CoV-2 specificity of second-wave clones that peaked on day 37.

The CDR3 runs 15 residues. Germline lookup yields CDR1 SQVTM and CDR2 ANQGSEA. The V end lost 4 bases, the J end lost 2 bases, and 17 bases lay between the germline ends. Each CDR3 protein gets one entry after TCRdb re-called the 5' RACE reads with MiXCR. This table holds roughly 250,000 distinct CDR3 sequences, around 17% found once. For this clonotype: Its antigen is undetermined.

This clonotype was sampled from a man between 18 and 29 years old who had mild COVID-19 (a few samples of this study predate the infection). Cell type and time point are not known. The sequenced sample consisted of PBMCs or a T cell subset sorted from them (not recorded which). The rearrangement uses TRBV29-1 and TRBJ1-1; TRBD1 might be the D (5 bases). This chain's CDR3 is CSVAYRGKVNTEAFF. The CDR3 bases are TGCAGCGTTGCCTACCGGGGGAAGGTCAACACTGAAGCTTTCTTT.